This T cell receptor beta chain was recovered during a study of shared clonotypes between healthy human individuals. Donation came from healthy HIV-negative adults that had no recent acute infections or vaccinations. Trimming removed 7 bases from V and 3 bases from J, with 14 bases in between. In germline, CDR1 is SGDLS, CDR2 YYNGEE. This CDR3 region has 14 residues. Profiling relied on immunoSEQ multiplex PCR, and the TCRdb table lists in-frame clones only, not all of them. The data contain more than 400,000 clones, about 96% of them singletons. The sample taken for sequencing was naive CD4+ T cells sorted from blood. The subset was: CD45RA+ positively selected. The sequence derives from a woman younger than 45 in good health. The chain uses TRBV9 and TRBJ2-1; weak D call: TRBD1 (6 bases). Written as DNA, the CDR3 is TGTGCCAGCGGCCCGGGACATCTCTACAATGAGCAGTTCTTC. This codes for CASGPGHLYNEQFF.